One sample yielded the 26 T cell receptor beta chains listed below, sequenced in a study of control samples from healthy donors and cancer patients. The repertoire was sequenced with immunoSEQ multiplex PCR; TCRdb's copy has only in-frame clones and lacks some. The sample consists of roughly 80,000 clones, about 87% of them appearing once. The sequenced sample was PBMCs. The receptors derive from a woman aged 55-70 years with head and neck cancer.

The J gene is TRBJ1-4, the V gene TRBV29-1; TRBD1 is a possible D gene (5 bases). The V gene lost 2 bases and the J gene lost 8 bases, with 12 bases spanning the gap. Germline CDR1 SQVTM, CDR2 ANQGSEA. The CDR3 is made up of 13 amino acids. Written as DNA, the CDR3 is TGCAGCGTTGAACAGGGTGGCGGGGAAAAACTGTTTTTT. Residues: CSVEQGGGEKLFF.

The chain recombines TRBV7-2 with TRBJ2-3; a possible D gene is TRBD1 (6 bases). Germline V lookup: CDR1 SGHTA, CDR2 FQGNSA. The CDR3 runs to 15 residues. Trimming took off 2 bases at V and 6 bases at J, with 15 bases between the two ends. This chain's CDR3 is CASSLYQGLGDTQYF. CDR3 coding DNA: TGTGCCAGCAGCTTATATCAGGGGCTGGGCGATACGCAGTATTTT. Looking up the rest from reference TRBV7-2 and TRBJ2-3 gives the full variable domain: GAGVSQSPSNKVTEKGKDVELRCDPISGHTALYWYRQSLGQGLEFLIYFQGNSAPDKSGLPSDRFSAERTGGSVSTLTIQRTQQEDSAVYLCASSLYQGLGDTQYFGPGTRLTVL.

The chain employs TRBV6-6 and TRBJ1-3; D not resolved. This CDR3 comprises 13 residues. Germline CDR1 reads MNHNY; CDR2 reads SVGAGI (reference sequence). Trimming removed 7 bases at V and 4 bases at J, with 11 bases between. The CDR3 DNA follows: TGTGCCAGCACCCCCCCGGGAGGAAACACCATATATTTT. Translation: CASTPPGGNTIYF.

This clone was detected only a few times. The V gene is TRBV4-1, the J gene TRBJ1-6; D uncertain. The length of the CDR3 is 15 residues. Germline lookup yields CDR1 MGHRA and CDR2 YSYEKL. V lost 0 bases to trimming and J lost 8 bases, with 11 bases between them. CDR3 sequence reads: CASSQDRVTYSPLHF. CDR3 sequence (DNA): TGCGCCAGCAGCCAAGATCGGGTGACGTATTCACCCCTCCACTTT.

The CDR3 DNA sequence: TGTGCCAGCTCACCAATAGAAATGAACACTGAAGCTTTCTTT. It yields the protein CASSPIEMNTEAFF. The V gene is TRBV18, the J gene TRBJ1-1, with unresolved D. The CDR3 is 14 residues long. V was pared by 2 bases and J by 0 bases, with 7 bases between. Germline V CDR1 and CDR2: KGHSH, LQKENI. Filled out from reference TRBV18 and TRBJ1-1, the complete variable domain reads NAGVMQNPRHLVRRRGQEARLRCSPMKGHSHVYWYRQLPEEGLKFMVYLQKENIIDESGMPKERFSAEFPKEGPSILRIQQVVRGDSAAYFCASSPIEMNTEAFFGQGTRLTVV.

CDR3 residues: CASRLGAYGGGPRVEAGELFF. In nucleotides, the CDR3 is TGTGCCAGCAGGCTGGGGGCTTATGGCGGGGGGCCTCGGGTGGAGGCCGGGGAGCTGTTTTTT. This chain joins TRBV27 and TRBJ2-2, with TRBD2 matching over 8 bases. The CDR3 has 21 residues. Trimming took 6 bases from V and 6 from J; bases not matched to a gene: 27. Germline V gene sequence: CDR1 MNHEY, CDR2 SMNVEV (reference sequence).

In its sample, this clone was seen a few times. The chain links TRBV29-1 to TRBJ2-1, with D uncertain. The CDR3 runs 13 residues. Trimming pared 6 bases from V and 3 bases from J, leaving 12 bases between. Germline CDR1 reads SQVTM; CDR2 reads ANQGSEA. CDR3 sequence (DNA): TGCAGCGTCGGTCGTGACAACTACAATGAGCAGTTCTTC. This translates into CSVGRDNYNEQFF.

In its sample, this clone was seen a few times. The chain carries TRBV6-6 and TRBJ1-6, with 9 bases lining up with TRBD1. V was clipped by 2 bases and J by 6 bases; unmatched bases: 2. The CDR3 loop spans 15 amino acids. Germline V gene lookup returns CDR1 MNHNY and CDR2 SVGAGI (reference sequence). In DNA, the CDR3 is TGTGCCAGCAGTTACGACAGGGGGGGTAATTCACCCCTCCACTTT. Residues: CASSYDRGGNSPLHF.

Concerning this clone itself: The identical CDR3 is also encoded by other nucleotide sequences in the sample. V and J are TRBV29-1 and TRBJ1-1, with 9 bases that match TRBD1. With V trimmed by 6 bases and J by 1 base, 3 bases remained unmatched. This CDR3 region has 13 residues. Per germline, CDR1 SQVTM and CDR2 ANQGSEA. CDR3 sequence (DNA): TGCAGCGTGGGGACAGGGAGGAACACTGAAGCTTTCTTT. Residues: CSVGTGRNTEAFF. The variable domain in full, with the rest retrieved from reference TRBV29-1 and TRBJ1-1, is SAVISQKPSRDICQRGTSLTIQCQVDSQVTMMFWYRQQPGQSLTLIATANQGSEATYESGFVIDKFPISRPNLTFSTLTVSNMSPEDSSIYLCSVGTGRNTEAFFGQGTRLTVV.

The chain couples TRBV10-1 to TRBJ2-3; D is possibly TRBD1 (6 bases). Germline CDR1 is WNHNN and CDR2 is SYGVQD (reference sequence). Trimming left V 3 bases short and J 2 bases short, with 15 bases between. The CDR3 length is 16 residues. The CDR3 DNA sequence: TGCGCCAGCAGTGACAGGACAGCATCGATCACAGATACGCAGTATTTT. Its protein product is CASSDRTASITDTQYF.

The chain recombines TRBV10-3 with TRBJ2-2, with 9 bases that match TRBD2. Germline CDR1 ENHRY, CDR2 SYGVKD. V lost 4 bases, J lost 2 bases, and 5 bases stayed unmatched. This CDR3 spans 16 amino acids. The CDR3 nucleotides are TGTGCCATCAGTGCGGGGCTAGCGGGAAACACCGGGGAGCTGTTTTTT. Residues: CAISAGLAGNTGELFF.

This chain connects TRBV6-5 to TRBJ2-5; the D call may be TRBD1 or TRBD2 (6 bases each). CDR3 length equals 16 residues. The V and J ends lost 2 bases and 4 bases respectively, with 17 bases between them. Germline CDR1 MNHEY, CDR2 SVGAGI. The CDR3 coding sequence is TGTGCCAGCAGTTACCAGCGGAGGGGGGCCCGAGAGACCCAGTACTTC. Encoded protein: CASSYQRRGARETQYF.

The chain couples TRBV7-2 to TRBJ2-1; 8 nucleotides agree with TRBD2. The V and J ends lost 7 bases and 1 base, in that order; junction bases with no gene match: 6. This CDR3 spans 15 amino acids. Germline values: CDR1 SGHTA, CDR2 FQGNSA. The CDR3 is CASTRSGGSYNEQFF. The CDR3 bases are TGTGCCAGCACCCGATCGGGAGGGTCCTACAATGAGCAGTTCTTC.

The chain recombines TRBV6-5 with TRBJ2-1; 13 bases match TRBD2. Germline loops: CDR1 MNHEY, CDR2 SVGAGI. The V gene end was trimmed by 8 bases and the J gene end by 0 bases; junction bases not matched to a gene: 1. This CDR3 contains 15 residues. DNA of the CDR3: TGTGCCAGCGGGACTAGCGGGAACTCCTACAATGAGCAGTTCTTC. Protein product: CASGTSGNSYNEQFF.

For the CDR3, the DNA is TGTGCCAGCAGCCCCATCGTCGGGCCCTCCTACGAGCAGTACTTC. Its translation is CASSPIVGPSYEQYF. This chain uses TRBV9 with TRBJ2-7; D is ambiguous. V gave up 4 bases and J gave up 0 bases, with 14 bases separating them. The germline CDR1 and CDR2 sequences are SGDLS and YYNGEE. This CDR3 is built from 15 residues. Complete variable domain (other parts from reference TRBV9 and TRBJ2-7): DSGVTQTPKHLITATGQRVTLRCSPRSGDLSVYWYQQSLDQGLQFLIQYYNGEERAKGNILERFSAQQFPDLHSELNLSSLELGDSALYFCASSPIVGPSYEQYFGPGTRLTVT.

The V gene is TRBV7-2, the J gene TRBJ1-5; no definite D call. The length of the CDR3 is 12 residues. V lost 5 bases and J lost 3, with 5 bases in between. CDR1 and CDR2 (germline): SGHTA, FQGNSA. CDR3 DNA: TGTGCCAGCAGCCGAGTCAATCAGCCCCAGCATTTT. It yields the protein CASSRVNQPQHF.

The chain joins TRBV5-1 to TRBJ2-6; unclear D gene. The CDR3 sequence is 15 residues long. The germline CDR1 and CDR2 sequences are SGHRS and YFSETQ. Deletions cut 0 bases from V and 0 bases from J, with 4 bases between. The CDR3 reads CASSLDSSGANVLTF. For the CDR3, the DNA is TGCGCCAGCAGCTTGGACTCCTCTGGGGCCAACGTCCTGACTTTC.

The chain combines TRBV6-4 with TRBJ2-1; TRBD2 matches 12 bases. This CDR3 is 16 amino acids long. The V and J ends lost 0 bases and 7 bases, in that order; junction bases with no gene match: 4. Per germline, CDR1 MRHNA and CDR2 SNTAGT. For the CDR3, the DNA is TGTGCCAGCAGTGACTCCGCACTAGCGGGAGGAAATGAGCAGTTCTTC. It translates to CASSDSALAGGNEQFF.

This chain connects TRBV3-1 (or the pseudogene TRBV3-2) to TRBJ1-6; 7 bases map to TRBD1. CDR3 size: 14 residues. V dropped 1 base and J dropped 10; count of bases not matched to a gene: 4. The germline V gene encodes CDR1 LGHDT and CDR2 YNNKEL (reference sequence). DNA of the CDR3: TGTGCCAGCAGCCAAGCAGGGGGTTACTCACCCCTCCACTTT. This sequence encodes CASSQAGGYSPLHF.

The chain carries TRBV7-2 and TRBJ2-1, with a possible D match to TRBD1 (5 bases). The CDR3 sequence is 13 residues long. Germline V gene sequence: CDR1 SGHTA, CDR2 FQGNSA. Trimming left V 1 base short and J 8 bases short, with 9 bases between. This CDR3 reads CASSLVVGDEQFF. DNA for the CDR3: TGTGCCAGCAGCTTAGTTGTAGGGGATGAGCAGTTCTTC.

The rearrangement joins TRBV29-1 to TRBJ1-2; D remains ambiguous. Trimming took 6 bases from V and 6 from J, leaving 14 bases between them. This CDR3 has 12 residues. Germline values: CDR1 SQVTM, CDR2 ANQGSEA. CDR3: CSVWTGEDGYTF. The CDR3 DNA reads TGCAGCGTATGGACCGGGGAAGATGGCTACACCTTC.

The gene calls are TRBV6-7 and TRBJ1-6; D might be TRBD1 (5 bases). TRBV6-7 is an open reading frame whose function is uncertain. There are 19 residues in the CDR3. Trimming stripped 3 bases from V and 3 bases from J, with 21 bases between. Written as DNA, the CDR3 is TGTGCCAGCAGTTATATTCCCAGGGCGAGTTTGCTCTATAATTCACCCCTCCACTTT. Protein product: CASSYIPRASLLYNSPLHF.

This chain connects TRBV4-2 to TRBJ2-2, with 7 bases aligning to TRBD1. Losses at the gene ends were 3 bases for V and 9 bases for J; bases not matched to a gene: 10. CDR3 length: 15 residues. Germline values: CDR1 LGHNA, CDR2 YNFKEQ. The DNA of the CDR3 is TGTGCCAGCAGCCATCCGGGACAGAGGCAGTGGGAGCTGTTTTTT. Translation: CASSHPGQRQWELFF.

The rearrangement uses TRBV28 and TRBJ1-1; D may be TRBD1 (5 bases). Trimming cost V 5 bases and J 5 bases, with 18 bases left between them. CDR1 and CDR2 (germline): MDHEN, SYDVKM. The CDR3 spans 15 residues. The CDR3 protein is CASSNSQGRRTEAFF. CDR3 in DNA: TGTGCCAGCAGTAATTCCCAGGGCAGGAGGACTGAAGCTTTCTTT.

The chain uses TRBV7-8 and TRBJ2-7; a possible D gene is TRBD1 (5 bases). The CDR3 has 16 residues. Trimming took 0 bases from V and 6 from J, leaving 18 bases between them. Germline V CDR1 and CDR2: SGHVS, FQNEAQ. The DNA for the CDR3 is TGTGCCAGCAGCTTAGCGGACGCAGGGATATTGGGCGAGCAGTACTTC. It translates to CASSLADAGILGEQYF.

V usage is TRBV5-5 and J usage is TRBJ2-2, with D unclear. The CDR3 has 12 amino acids. CDR1 and CDR2 from the germline V gene are SGHKS and YYEKEE (reference sequence). V lost 2 bases and J lost 10, with 9 bases in between. In DNA, the CDR3 is TGTGCCAGCAGCTTACCCCCCGAGGAGCTGTTTTTT. This encodes CASSLPPEELFF.